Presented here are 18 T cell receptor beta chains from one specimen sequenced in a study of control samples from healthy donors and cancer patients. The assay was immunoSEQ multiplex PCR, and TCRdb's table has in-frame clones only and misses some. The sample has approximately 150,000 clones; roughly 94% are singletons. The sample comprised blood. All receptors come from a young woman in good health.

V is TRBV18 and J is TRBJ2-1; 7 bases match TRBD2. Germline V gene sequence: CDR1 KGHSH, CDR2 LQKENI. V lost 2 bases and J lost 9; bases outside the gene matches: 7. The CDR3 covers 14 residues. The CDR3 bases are TGTGCCAGCTCACCAAGGCGGGAGCATGGTGAGCAGTTCTTC. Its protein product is CASSPRREHGEQFF.

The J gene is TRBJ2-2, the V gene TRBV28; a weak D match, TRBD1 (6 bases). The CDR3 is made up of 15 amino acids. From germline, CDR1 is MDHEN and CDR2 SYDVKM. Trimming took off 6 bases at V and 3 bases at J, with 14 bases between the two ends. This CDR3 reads CASSSTGTDTGELFF. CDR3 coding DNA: TGTGCCAGCAGCTCCACAGGGACGGACACCGGGGAGCTGTTTTTT.

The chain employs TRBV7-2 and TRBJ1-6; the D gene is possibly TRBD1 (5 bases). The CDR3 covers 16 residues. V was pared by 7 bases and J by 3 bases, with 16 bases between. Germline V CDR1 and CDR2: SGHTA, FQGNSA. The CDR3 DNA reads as TGTGCCAGCACCTTCACGGGGGGTATCTATAATTCACCCCTCCACTTT. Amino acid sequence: CASTFTGGIYNSPLHF.

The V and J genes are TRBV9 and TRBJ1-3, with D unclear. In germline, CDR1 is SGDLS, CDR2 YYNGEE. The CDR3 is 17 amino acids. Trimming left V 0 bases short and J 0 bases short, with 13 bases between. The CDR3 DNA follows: TGTGCCAGCAGCGTAGAGCCGGTTACGAGCTCTGGAAACACCATATATTTT. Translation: CASSVEPVTSSGNTIYF. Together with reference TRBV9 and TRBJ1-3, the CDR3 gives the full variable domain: DSGVTQTPKHLITATGQRVTLRCSPRSGDLSVYWYQQSLDQGLQFLIQYYNGEERAKGNILERFSAQQFPDLHSELNLSSLELGDSALYFCASSVEPVTSSGNTIYFGEGSWLTVV.

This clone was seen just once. The CDR3 DNA reads TGTGCCAGCAGTTTTACTAGCGGGGGCAGCACAGATACGCAGTATTTT. Translated, it gives CASSFTSGGSTDTQYF. The gene calls are TRBV27 and TRBJ2-3; 11 bases are shared with TRBD2. This CDR3 comprises 16 residues. Trimming at V came to 3 bases and at J to 0 bases, leaving 2 bases not matched to a gene. Looked up from germline, CDR1 is MNHEY and CDR2 is SMNVEV (reference sequence).

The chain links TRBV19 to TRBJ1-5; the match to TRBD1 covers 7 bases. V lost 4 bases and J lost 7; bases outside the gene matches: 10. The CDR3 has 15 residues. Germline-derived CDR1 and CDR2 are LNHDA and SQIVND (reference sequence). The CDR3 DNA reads TGTGCCAGTAGTACGCCAGACAGGGTATTACAGCCCCAGCATTTT. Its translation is CASSTPDRVLQPQHF. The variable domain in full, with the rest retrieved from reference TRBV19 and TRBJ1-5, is DGGITQSPKYLFRKEGQNVTLSCEQNLNHDAMYWYRQDPGQGLRLIYYSQIVNDFQKGDIAEGYSVSREKKESFPLTVTSAQKNPTAFYLCASSTPDRVLQPQHFGDGTRLSIL.

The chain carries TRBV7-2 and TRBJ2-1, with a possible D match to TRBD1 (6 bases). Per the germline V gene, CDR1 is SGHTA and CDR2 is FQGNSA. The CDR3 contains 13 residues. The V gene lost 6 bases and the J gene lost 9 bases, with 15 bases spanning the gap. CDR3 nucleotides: TGTGCCAGCAGTTTAAACAGGGTCGGTGAGCAGTTCTTC. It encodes CASSLNRVGEQFF.

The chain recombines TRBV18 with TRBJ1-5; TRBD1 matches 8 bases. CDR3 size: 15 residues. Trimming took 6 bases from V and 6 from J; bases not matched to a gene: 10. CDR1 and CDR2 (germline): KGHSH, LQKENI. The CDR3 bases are TGTGCCAGCTCGCTTGGACAGGGTGAGTCTCAGCCCCAGCATTTT. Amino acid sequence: CASSLGQGESQPQHF.

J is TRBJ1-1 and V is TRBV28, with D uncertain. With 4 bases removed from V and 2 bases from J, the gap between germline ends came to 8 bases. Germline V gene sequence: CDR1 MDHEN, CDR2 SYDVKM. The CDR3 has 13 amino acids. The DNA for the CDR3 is TGTGCCAGCAGTTCGTCTGTAAACACTGAAGCTTTCTTT. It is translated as CASSSSVNTEAFF.

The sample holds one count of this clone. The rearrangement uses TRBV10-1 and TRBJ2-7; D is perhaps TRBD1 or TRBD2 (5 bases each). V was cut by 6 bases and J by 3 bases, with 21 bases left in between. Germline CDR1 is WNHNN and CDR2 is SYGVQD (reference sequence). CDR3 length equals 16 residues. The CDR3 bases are TGCGCCAGCAGAGACTTATCCCGGGACGCCCTCTACGAGCAGTACTTC. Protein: CASRDLSRDALYEQYF.

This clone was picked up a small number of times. CDR3 sequence (DNA): TGTGCCAGCAGTGAACGGGAGGTCTACACCTTC. It codes for CASSEREVYTF. This chain connects TRBV6-1 to TRBJ1-2; no reliable D call. Looked up from germline, CDR1 is MNHNS and CDR2 is SASEGT. Trimming left V 2 bases short and J 10 bases short, with 8 bases between. The CDR3 extends over 11 amino acids.

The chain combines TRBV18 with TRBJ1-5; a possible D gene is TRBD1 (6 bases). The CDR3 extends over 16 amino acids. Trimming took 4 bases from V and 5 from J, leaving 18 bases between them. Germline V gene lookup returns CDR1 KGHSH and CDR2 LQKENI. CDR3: CASSLGPGASHQPQHF. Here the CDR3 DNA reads TGTGCCAGCTCACTCGGGCCGGGGGCTAGTCATCAGCCCCAGCATTTT.

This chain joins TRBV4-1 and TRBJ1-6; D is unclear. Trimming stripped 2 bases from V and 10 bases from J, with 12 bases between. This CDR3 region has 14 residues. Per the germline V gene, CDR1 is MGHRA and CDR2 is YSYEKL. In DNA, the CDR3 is TGCGCCAGCAGCCAACCGGGCCCTCCCTCACCCCTCCACTTT. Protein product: CASSQPGPPSPLHF.

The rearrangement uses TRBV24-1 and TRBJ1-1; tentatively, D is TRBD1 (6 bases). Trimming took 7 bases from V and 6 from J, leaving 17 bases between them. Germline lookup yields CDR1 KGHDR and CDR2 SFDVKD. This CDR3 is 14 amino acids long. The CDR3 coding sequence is TGTGCCACCAGCGACCCCCTGGGGGGCTCTGAAGCTTTCTTT. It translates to CATSDPLGGSEAFF.

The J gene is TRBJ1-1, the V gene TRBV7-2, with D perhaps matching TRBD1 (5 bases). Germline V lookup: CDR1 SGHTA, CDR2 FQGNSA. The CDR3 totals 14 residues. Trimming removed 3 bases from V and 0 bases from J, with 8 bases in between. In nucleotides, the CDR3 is TGTGCCAGCAGCTTGGGGCTCATGAACACTGAAGCTTTCTTT. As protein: CASSLGLMNTEAFF.

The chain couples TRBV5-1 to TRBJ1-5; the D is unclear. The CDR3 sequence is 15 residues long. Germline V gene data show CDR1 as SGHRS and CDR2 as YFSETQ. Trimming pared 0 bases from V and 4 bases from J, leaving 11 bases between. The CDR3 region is CASSLDPEPNQPQHF. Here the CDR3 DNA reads TGCGCCAGCAGCTTGGATCCGGAACCTAATCAGCCCCAGCATTTT.

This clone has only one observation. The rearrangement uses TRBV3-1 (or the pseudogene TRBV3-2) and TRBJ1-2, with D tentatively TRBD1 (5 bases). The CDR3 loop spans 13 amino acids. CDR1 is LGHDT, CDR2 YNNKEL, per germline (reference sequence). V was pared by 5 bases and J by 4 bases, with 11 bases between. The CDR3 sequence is CASSSGATYGYTF. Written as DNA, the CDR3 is TGTGCCAGCAGCTCCGGGGCGACCTATGGCTACACCTTC.

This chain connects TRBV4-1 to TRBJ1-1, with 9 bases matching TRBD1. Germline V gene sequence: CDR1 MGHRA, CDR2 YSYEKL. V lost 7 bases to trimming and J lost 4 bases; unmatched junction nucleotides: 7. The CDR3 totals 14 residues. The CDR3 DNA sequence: TGCGCCAGCACTTTTGACAGGGGGGCCACTGAAGCTTTCTTT. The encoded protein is CASTFDRGATEAFF.